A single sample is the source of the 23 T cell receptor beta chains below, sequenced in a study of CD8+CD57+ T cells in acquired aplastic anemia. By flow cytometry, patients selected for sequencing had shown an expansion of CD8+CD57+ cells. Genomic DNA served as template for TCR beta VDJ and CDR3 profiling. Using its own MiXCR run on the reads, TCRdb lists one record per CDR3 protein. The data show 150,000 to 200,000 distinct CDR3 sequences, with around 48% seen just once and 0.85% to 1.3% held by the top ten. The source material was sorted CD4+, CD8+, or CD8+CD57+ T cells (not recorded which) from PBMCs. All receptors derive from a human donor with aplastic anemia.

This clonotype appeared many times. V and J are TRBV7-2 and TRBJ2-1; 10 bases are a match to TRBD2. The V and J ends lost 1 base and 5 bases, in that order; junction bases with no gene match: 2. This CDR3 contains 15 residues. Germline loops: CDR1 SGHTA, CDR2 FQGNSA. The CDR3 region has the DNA TGTGCCAGCAGCTTAGTAGCGGGGGGCAACAATGAGCAGTTCTTC. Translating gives CASSLVAGGNNEQFF.

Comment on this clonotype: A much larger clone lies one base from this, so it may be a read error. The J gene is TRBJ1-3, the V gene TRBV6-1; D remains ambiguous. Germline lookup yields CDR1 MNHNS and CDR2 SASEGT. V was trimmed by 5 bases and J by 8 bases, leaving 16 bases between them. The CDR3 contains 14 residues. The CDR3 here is CASSPRGLGDTIYF. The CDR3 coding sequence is TGTGCCAGCAGTCCCCGGGGTCTAGGTGACACCATATATTTT.

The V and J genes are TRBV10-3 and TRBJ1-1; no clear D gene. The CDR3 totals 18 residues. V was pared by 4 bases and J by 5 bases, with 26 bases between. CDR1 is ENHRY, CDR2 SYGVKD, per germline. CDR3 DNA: TGTGCCATCAGTGGTCGGGCTATGGCTACACGGTTAGTAACTGAAGCTTTCTTT. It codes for CAISGRAMATRLVTEAFF.

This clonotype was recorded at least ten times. CDR3 loop: CASSLSGDTEAFF. The CDR3 DNA follows: TGTGCCAGCAGCTTAAGTGGAGACACTGAAGCTTTCTTT. This sequence joins TRBV7-9 and TRBJ1-1; D is unresolved. The CDR3 extends over 13 amino acids. The germline CDR1 and CDR2 sequences are SEHNR and FQNEAQ (reference sequence). V was trimmed by 2 bases and J by 3 bases, leaving 7 bases between them.

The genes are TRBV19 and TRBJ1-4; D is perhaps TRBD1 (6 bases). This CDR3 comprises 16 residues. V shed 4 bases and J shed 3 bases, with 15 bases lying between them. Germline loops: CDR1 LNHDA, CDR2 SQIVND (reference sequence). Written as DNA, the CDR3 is TGTGCCAGTAGTAGGGGGACAAGCGCCTCTAATGAAAAACTGTTTTTT. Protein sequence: CASSRGTSASNEKLFF.

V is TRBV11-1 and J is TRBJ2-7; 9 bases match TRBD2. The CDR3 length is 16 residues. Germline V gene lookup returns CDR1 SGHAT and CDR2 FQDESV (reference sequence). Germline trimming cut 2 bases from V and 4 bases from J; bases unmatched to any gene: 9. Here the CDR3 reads CASSLPLASGTYEQYF. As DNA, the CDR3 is TGTGCCAGCAGCTTACCCCTCGCTAGCGGGACATACGAGCAGTACTTC.

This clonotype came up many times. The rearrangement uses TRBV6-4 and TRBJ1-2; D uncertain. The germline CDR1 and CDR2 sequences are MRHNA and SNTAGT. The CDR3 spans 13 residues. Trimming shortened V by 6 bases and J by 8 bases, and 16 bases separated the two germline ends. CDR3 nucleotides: TGTGCCAGCAGCGGCTCCAACGAGGAGGGCTACACCTTC. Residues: CASSGSNEEGYTF.

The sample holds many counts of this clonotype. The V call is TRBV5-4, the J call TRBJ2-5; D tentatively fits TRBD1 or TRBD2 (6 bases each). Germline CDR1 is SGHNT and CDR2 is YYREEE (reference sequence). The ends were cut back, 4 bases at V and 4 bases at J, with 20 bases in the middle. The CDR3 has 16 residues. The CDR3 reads CASSGGTYSEGETQYF. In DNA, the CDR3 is TGTGCCAGCAGCGGGGGGACATACTCAGAGGGAGAGACCCAGTACTTC.

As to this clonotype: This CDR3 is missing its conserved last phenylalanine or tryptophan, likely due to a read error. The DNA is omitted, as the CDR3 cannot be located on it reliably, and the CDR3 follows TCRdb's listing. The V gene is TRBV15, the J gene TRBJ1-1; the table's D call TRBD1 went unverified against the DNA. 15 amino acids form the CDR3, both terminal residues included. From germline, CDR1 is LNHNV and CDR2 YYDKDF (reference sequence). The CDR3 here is CATSREGQGDTEAFA.

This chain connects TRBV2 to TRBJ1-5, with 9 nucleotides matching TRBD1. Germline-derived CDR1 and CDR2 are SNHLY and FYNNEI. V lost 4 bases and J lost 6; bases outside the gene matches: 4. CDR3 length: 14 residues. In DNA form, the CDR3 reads TGTGCCAGCAGTGCTGACAGGGGGACTCAGCCCCAGCATTTT. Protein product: CASSADRGTQPQHF.

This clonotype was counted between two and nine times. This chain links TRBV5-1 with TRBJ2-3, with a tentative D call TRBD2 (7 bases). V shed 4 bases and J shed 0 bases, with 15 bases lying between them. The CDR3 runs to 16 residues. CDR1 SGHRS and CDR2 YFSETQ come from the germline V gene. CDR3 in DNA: TGCGCCAGCAGCAAAGGGGGGGTCTCGAGCACAGATACGCAGTATTTT. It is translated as CASSKGGVSSTDTQYF.

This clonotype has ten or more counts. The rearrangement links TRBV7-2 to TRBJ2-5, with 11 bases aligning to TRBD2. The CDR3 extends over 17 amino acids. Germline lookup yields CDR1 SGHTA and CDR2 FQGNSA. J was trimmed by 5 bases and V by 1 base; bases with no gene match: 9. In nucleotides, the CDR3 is TGTGCCAGCAGCTTAGGGGCACTAGCGGGGGCCAGGGAGACCCAGTACTTC. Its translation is CASSLGALAGARETQYF.

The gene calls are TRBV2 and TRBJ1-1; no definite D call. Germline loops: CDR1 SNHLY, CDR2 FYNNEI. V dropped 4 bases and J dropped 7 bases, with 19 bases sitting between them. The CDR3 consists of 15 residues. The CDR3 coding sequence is TGTGCCAGCAGTGGGGATTCCGCGGGGTACAATGAAGCTTTCTTT. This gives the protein CASSGDSAGYNEAFF.

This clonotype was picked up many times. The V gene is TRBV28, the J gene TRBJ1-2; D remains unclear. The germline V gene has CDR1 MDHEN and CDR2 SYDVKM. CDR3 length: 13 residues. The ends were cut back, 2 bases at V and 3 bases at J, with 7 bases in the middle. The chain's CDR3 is CASSLVQDYGYTF. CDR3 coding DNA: TGTGCCAGCAGTTTAGTGCAGGACTATGGCTACACCTTC.

In DNA form, the CDR3 reads TGTGCCACCAGCAGTGGGACAGGGGGTATCAATCAGCCCCAGCATTTT. It specifies CATSSGTGGINQPQHF. V and J are TRBV15 and TRBJ1-5, with 11 bases aligning to TRBD1. The length of the CDR3 is 16 residues. V was pared by 3 bases and J by 3 bases, with 4 bases of the junction left unmatched. CDR1 and CDR2 (germline): LNHNV, YYDKDF (reference sequence).

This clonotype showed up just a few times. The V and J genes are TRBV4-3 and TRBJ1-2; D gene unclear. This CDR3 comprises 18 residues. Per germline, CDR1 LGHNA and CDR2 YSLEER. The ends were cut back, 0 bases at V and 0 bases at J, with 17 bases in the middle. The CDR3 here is CASSQDSVHTLSNYGYTF. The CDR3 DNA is TGCGCCAGCAGCCAAGATTCAGTACATACGCTATCTAACTATGGCTACACCTTC.

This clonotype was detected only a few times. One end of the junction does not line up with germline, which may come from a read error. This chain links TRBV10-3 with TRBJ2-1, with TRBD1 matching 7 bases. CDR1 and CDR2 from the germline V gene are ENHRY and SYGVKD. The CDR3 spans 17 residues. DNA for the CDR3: TGTGCCACCAGTGATAGGGGACAGACGAGCTCCTACAATGAGCAGTTCTTC. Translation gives CATSDRGQTSSYNEQFF.

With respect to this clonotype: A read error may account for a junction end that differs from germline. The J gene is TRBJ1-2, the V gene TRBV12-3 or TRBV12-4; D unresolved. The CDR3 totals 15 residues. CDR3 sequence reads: CASSTRTDSNYGHTF. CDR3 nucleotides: TGTGCCAGCAGCACTAGAACGGACTCAAACTATGGCCACACCTTC.

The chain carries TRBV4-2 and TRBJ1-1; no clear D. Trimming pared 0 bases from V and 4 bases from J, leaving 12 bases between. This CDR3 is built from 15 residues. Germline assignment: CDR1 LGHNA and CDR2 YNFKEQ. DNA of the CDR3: TGTGCCAGCAGCCAAGAGACGGCTGAAAGCACTGAAGCTTTCTTT. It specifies CASSQETAESTEAFF.

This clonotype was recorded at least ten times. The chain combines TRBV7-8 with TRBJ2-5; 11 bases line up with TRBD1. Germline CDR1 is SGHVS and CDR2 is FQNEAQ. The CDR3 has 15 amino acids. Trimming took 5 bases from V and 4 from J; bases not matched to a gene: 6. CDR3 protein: CASSPGQGAGETQYF. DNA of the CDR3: TGTGCCAGCAGCCCCGGACAGGGGGCAGGAGAGACCCAGTACTTC.

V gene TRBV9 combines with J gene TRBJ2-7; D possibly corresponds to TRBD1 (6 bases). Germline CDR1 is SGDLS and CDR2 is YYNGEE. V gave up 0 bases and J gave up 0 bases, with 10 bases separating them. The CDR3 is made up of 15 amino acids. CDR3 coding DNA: TGTGCCAGCAGCGTAGGGGTGGACAGCTCCTACGAGCAGTACTTC. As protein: CASSVGVDSSYEQYF.

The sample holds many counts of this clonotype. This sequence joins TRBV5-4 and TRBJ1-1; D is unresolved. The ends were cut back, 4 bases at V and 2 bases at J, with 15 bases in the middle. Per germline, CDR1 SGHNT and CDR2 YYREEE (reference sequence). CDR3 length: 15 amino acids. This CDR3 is CASSPEVGLNTEAFF. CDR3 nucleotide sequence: TGTGCCAGCAGCCCCGAGGTGGGCTTAAACACTGAAGCTTTCTTT.

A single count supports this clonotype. The CDR3 reads CATSERPPYNEQFF. The DNA for the CDR3 is TGTGCCACCAGTGAGCGGCCTCCCTACAATGAGCAGTTCTTC. The chain combines TRBV24-1 with TRBJ2-1, with D unclear. The CDR3 is made up of 14 amino acids. The germline V gene has CDR1 KGHDR and CDR2 SFDVKD. V was pared by 4 bases and J by 2 bases, with 8 bases between.